The sequence of this T cell receptor beta chain was determined in a study of cytomegalovirus exposure and HLA in healthy donors. Study as a whole: An earlier analysis found some 120 million unique TCR beta sequences from approximately 200 million T cells. From donors who were HLA-typed, an early data release held approximately 91 million unique TCRs. Study-level results: Versus the 666-donor mean, an Asian-associated ancestry cluster reportedly showed fewer N-insertions in a later analysis.

The junction had 8 bases not matched to a gene; V was cut back by 4 bases and J by 4 bases. CDR1 SGHRS and CDR2 YFSETQ come from the germline V gene. This CDR3 has 16 amino acids. The PCR employed 60 Vbeta primers together with 13 Jbeta primers. Clones were sequenced by immunoSEQ multiplex PCR, and TCRdb holds only the in-frame ones, with some missing. Here the sample spans 150,000 to 200,000 clones, about 13% being singletons. Only a few counts were recorded for this clone. No antigen is known for it. At the DNA level, this CDR3 is encoded by other sequences in the same sample as well. The sample was PBMCs. The chain has TRBV5-1 and TRBJ2-3; TRBD2 matches 11 bases. The sequence was obtained from a man in his fifties in good health and CMV-seropositive. CDR3 region: CASSLALAGGADTQYF. The CDR3 nucleotides read TGCGCCAGCAGCCTGGCCTTAGCGGGAGGGGCAGATACGCAGTATTTT.